The 8 T cell receptor beta chains below come from one sample, sequenced in a study of control samples from healthy donors and cancer patients. Generated by immunoSEQ multiplex PCR, the TCRdb table keeps only in-frame clones and is missing some. The table includes under 200,000 clones, approximately 94% detected once. What was sequenced was PBMCs. All receptors come from a man in his fifties or sixties with colorectal cancer.

The V call is TRBV4-1, the J call TRBJ2-3; TRBD2 might be the D (7 bases). Trimming took off 6 bases at V and 2 bases at J, with 12 bases between the two ends. The CDR3 sequence is 14 residues long. CDR1 MGHRA and CDR2 YSYEKL come from the germline V gene. This chain's CDR3 is CASSLGGLTDTQYF. CDR3 nucleotide sequence: TGCGCCAGCAGTTTGGGGGGGCTCACAGATACGCAGTATTTT.

V and J are TRBV19 and TRBJ2-5, with 8 bases lining up with TRBD1. Germline assignment: CDR1 LNHDA and CDR2 SQIVND (reference sequence). With V trimmed by 3 bases and J by 4 bases, 4 bases remained unmatched. This CDR3 region has 14 residues. CDR3 sequence: CASSIGDRTETQYF. The CDR3 DNA reads as TGTGCCAGTAGTATCGGGGACAGGACAGAGACCCAGTACTTC.

The CDR3 sequence: CASSPGTGGTDTQYF. The CDR3 nucleotides are TGCGCCAGCAGCCCTGGGACAGGTGGCACAGATACGCAGTATTTT. V usage is TRBV5-1 and J usage is TRBJ2-3, with 8 bases lining up with TRBD1. V was clipped by 4 bases and J by 1 base; unmatched bases: 5. Germline-derived CDR1 and CDR2 are SGHRS and YFSETQ. CDR3 length: 15 amino acids.

In nucleotides, the CDR3 is TGTGCCAGCAGCTTGGGGCAGTCCCGTACTAATGAAAAACTGTTTTTT. It codes for CASSLGQSRTNEKLFF. V gene TRBV5-4 combines with J gene TRBJ1-4; no firm D call. The CDR3 is 16 amino acids. Trimming pared 0 bases from V and 2 bases from J, leaving 11 bases between. CDR1 is SGHNT and CDR2 is YYREEE in the germline V gene (reference sequence).

CDR3: CASSPLTGVNTEAFF. The CDR3 bases are TGTGCCAGCTCACCACTGACAGGGGTGAACACTGAAGCTTTCTTT. V is TRBV18 and J is TRBJ1-1; 8 bases line up with TRBD1. Germline trimming cut 1 base from V and 0 bases from J; bases unmatched to any gene: 1. Germline CDR1 and CDR2: KGHSH and LQKENI. The CDR3 covers 15 residues.

The chain couples TRBV2 to TRBJ2-7, with 8 bases lining up with TRBD2. The length of the CDR3 is 14 residues. The germline V gene encodes CDR1 SNHLY and CDR2 FYNNEI. V trimming: 7 bases; J trimming: 2 bases; junction bases outside the gene matches: 7. CDR3 residues: CASTREGGPYEQYF. CDR3 nucleotides: TGTGCCAGCACCCGGGAGGGAGGACCCTACGAGCAGTACTTC.

This sequence joins TRBV5-8 and TRBJ2-7, with 9 bases aligning to TRBD1. Germline V gene sequence: CDR1 SGHTS, CDR2 YDEGEE. The CDR3 loop spans 14 amino acids. V dropped 6 bases and J dropped 3; count of bases not matched to a gene: 7. The CDR3 DNA follows: TGTGCCAGCAACACAGGGGGCGTTAGCTACGAGCAGTACTTC. Its protein is CASNTGGVSYEQYF.

This chain connects TRBV13 to TRBJ1-1; D not resolved. V was pared by 6 bases and J by 6 bases, with 17 bases between. This CDR3 comprises 14 residues. Germline CDR1 PRHDT, CDR2 FYEKMQ (reference sequence). The CDR3: CASSLWTEESEAFF. The CDR3 DNA reads TGTGCCAGCAGTCTGTGGACCGAAGAATCTGAAGCTTTCTTT.